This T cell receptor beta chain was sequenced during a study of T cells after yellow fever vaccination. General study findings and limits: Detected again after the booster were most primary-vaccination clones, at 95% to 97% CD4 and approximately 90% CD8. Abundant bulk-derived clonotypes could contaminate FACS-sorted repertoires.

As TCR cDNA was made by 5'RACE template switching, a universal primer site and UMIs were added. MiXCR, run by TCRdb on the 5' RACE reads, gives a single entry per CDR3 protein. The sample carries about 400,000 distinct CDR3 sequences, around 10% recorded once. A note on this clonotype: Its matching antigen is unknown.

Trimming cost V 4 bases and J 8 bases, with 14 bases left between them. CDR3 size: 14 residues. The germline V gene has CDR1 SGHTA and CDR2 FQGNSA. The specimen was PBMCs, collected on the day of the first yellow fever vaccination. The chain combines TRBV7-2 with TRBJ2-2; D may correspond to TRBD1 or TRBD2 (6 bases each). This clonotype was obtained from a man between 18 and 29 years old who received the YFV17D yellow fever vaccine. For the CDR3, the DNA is TGTGCCAGCAGCTCCCACGGGGGCCTTGGGGAGCTGTTTTTT. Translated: CASSSHGGLGELFF.